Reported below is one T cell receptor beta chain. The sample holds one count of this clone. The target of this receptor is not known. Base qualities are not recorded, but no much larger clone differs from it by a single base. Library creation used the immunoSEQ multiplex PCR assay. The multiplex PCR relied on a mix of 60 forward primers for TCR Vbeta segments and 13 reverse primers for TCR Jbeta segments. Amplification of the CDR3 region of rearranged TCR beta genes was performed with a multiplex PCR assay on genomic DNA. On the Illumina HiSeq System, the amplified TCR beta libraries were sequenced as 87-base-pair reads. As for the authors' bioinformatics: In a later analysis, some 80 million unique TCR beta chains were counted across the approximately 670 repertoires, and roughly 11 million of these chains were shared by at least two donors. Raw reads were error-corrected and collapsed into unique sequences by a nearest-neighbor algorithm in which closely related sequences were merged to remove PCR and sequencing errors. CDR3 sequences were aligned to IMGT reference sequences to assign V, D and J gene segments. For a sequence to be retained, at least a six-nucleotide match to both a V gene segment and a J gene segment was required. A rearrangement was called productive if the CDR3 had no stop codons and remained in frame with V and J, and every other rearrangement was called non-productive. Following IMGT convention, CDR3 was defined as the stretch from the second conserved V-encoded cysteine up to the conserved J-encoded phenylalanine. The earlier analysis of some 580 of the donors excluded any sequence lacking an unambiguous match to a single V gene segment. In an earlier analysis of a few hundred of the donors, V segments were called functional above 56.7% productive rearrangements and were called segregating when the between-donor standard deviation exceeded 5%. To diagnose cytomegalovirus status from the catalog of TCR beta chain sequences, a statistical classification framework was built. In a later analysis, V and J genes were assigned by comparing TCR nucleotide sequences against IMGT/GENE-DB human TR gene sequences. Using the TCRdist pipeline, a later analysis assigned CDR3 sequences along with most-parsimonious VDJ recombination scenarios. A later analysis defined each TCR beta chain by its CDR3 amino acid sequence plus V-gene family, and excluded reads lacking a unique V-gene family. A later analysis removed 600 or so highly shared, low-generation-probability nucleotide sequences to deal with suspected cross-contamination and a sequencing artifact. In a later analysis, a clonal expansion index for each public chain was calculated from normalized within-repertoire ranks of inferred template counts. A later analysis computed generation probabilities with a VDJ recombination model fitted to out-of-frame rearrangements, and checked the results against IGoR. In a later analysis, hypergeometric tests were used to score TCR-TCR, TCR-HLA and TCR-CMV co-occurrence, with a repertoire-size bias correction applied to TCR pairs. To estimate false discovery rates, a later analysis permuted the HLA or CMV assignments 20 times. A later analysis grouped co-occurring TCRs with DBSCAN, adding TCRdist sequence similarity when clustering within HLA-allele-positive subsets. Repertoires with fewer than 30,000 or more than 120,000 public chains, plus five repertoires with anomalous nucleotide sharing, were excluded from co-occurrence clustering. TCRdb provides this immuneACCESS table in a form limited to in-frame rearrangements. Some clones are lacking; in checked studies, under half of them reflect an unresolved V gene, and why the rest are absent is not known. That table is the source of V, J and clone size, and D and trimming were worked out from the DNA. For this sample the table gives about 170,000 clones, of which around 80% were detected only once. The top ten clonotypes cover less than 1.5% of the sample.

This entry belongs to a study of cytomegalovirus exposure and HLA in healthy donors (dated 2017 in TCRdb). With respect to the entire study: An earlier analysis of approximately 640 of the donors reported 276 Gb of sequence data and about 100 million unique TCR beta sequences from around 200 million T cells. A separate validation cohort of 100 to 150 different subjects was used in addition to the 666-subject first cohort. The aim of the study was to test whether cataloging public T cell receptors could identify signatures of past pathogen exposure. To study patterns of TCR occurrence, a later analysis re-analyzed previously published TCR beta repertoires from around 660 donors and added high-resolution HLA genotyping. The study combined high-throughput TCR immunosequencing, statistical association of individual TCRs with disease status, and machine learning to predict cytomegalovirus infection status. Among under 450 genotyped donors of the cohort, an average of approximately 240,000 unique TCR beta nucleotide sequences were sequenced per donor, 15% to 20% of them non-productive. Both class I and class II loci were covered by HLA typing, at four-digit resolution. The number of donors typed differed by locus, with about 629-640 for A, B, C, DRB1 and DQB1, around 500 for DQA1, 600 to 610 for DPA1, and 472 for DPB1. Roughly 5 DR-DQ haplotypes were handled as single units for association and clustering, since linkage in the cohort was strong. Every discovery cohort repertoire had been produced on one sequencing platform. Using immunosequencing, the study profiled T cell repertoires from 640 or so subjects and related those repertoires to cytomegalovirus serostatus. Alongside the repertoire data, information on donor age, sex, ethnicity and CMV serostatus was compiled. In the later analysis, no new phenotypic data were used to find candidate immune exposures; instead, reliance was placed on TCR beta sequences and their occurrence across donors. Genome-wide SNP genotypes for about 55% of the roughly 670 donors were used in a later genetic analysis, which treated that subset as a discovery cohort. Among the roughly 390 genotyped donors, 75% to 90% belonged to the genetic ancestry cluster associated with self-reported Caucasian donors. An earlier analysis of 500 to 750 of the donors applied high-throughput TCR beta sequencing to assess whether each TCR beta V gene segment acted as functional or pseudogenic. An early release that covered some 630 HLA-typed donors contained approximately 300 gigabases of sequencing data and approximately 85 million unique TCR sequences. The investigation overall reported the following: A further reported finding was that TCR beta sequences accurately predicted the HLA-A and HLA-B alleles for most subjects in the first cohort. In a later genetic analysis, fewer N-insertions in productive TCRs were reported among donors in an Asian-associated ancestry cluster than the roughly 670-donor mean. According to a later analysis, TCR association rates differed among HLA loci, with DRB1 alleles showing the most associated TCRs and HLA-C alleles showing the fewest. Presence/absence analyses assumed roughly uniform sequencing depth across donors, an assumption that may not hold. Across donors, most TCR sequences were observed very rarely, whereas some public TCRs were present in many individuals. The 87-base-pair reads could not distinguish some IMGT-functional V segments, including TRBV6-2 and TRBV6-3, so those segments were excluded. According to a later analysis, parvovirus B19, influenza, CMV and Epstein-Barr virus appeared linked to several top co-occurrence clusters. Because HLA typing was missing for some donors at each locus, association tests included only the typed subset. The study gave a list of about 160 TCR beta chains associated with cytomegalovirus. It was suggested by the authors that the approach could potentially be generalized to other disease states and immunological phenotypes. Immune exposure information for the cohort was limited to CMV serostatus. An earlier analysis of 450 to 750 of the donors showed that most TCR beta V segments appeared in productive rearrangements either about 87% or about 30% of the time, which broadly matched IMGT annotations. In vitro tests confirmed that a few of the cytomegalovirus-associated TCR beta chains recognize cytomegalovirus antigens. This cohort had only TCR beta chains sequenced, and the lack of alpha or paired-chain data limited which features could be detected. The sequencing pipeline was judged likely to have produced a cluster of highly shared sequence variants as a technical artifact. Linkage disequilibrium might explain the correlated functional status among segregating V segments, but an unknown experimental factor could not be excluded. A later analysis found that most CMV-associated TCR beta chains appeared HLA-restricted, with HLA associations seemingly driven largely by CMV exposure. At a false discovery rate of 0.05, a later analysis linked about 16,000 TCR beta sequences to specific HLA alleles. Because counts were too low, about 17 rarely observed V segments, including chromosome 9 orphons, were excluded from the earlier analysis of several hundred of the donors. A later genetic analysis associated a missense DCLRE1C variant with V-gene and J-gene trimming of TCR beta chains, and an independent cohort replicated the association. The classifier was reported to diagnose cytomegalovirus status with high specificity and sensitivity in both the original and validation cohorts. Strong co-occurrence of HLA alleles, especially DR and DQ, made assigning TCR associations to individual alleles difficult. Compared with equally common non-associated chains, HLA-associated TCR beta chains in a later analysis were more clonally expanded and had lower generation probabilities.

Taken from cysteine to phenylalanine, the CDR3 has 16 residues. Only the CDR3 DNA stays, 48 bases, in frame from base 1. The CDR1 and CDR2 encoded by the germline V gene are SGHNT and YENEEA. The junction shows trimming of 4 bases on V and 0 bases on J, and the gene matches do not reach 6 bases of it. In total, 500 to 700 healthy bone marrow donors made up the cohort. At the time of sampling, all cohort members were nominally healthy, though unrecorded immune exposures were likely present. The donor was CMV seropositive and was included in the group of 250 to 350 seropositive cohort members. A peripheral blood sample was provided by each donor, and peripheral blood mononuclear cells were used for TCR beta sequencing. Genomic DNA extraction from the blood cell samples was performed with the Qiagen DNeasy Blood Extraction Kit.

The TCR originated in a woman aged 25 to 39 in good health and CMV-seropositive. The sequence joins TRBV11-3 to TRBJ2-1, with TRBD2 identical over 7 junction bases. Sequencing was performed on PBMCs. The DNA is TGTGCCAGCAGCTCGTCTAGCGGAAGCTCCTACAATGAGCAGTTCTTC. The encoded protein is CASSSSSGSSYNEQFF.